What follows are 27 T cell receptor beta chains derived from one specimen sequenced in a study of cytomegalovirus exposure and HLA in healthy donors (dated by TCRdb to between 2016 and 2019). Library creation used the immunoSEQ multiplex PCR assay. TCRdb took over this immuneACCESS table, retaining in-frame rearrangements with V and J assigned. Such tables are incomplete; in checked studies, under half of the missing clones stem from an unresolved V gene, and the remainder is unexplained. Within this sample are 90,000 to 150,000 clones, with around nine tenths of them counted one time only. The ten largest clones represent just under 6.5% of the sample. Sequencing used PBMCs. The receptor set was obtained from a woman aged 18-29 years in good health and CMV-seropositive.

The rearrangement links TRBV2 to TRBJ2-1; the match to TRBD2 covers 11 bases. Trimming cost V 2 bases and J 6 bases; bases outside gene matches: 6. Germline loops: CDR1 SNHLY, CDR2 FYNNEI. The CDR3 contains 16 residues. For the CDR3, the DNA is TGTGCCAGCAGTGAAAACCTAGCGGGGGGTACCAATGAGCAGTTCTTC. Its protein is CASSENLAGGTNEQFF.

This chain uses TRBV9 with TRBJ2-1, with D maybe TRBD1 (6 bases). The V gene's germline CDR1 is SGDLS and CDR2 YYNGEE. V gave up 3 bases and J gave up 7 bases, with 11 bases separating them. The CDR3 has 13 amino acids. Here the CDR3 reads CASSDPGVNEQFF. The CDR3 DNA is TGTGCCAGCAGCGATCCAGGGGTAAATGAGCAGTTCTTC. Filled out from reference TRBV9 and TRBJ2-1, the complete variable domain reads DSGVTQTPKHLITATGQRVTLRCSPRSGDLSVYWYQQSLDQGLQFLIQYYNGEERAKGNILERFSAQQFPDLHSELNLSSLELGDSALYFCASSDPGVNEQFFGPGTRLTVL.

This clone was seen just once. The chain joins TRBV29-1 to TRBJ2-1; 8 positions match TRBD1. Germline V lookup: CDR1 SQVTM, CDR2 ANQGSEA. This CDR3 has 14 residues. The trim removed 4 bases at V and 4 bases at J, leaving 6 bases unmatched. The CDR3 DNA is TGCAGCGTTGCCCCAGGGGGCCGGTACAATGAGCAGTTCTTC. Protein: CSVAPGGRYNEQFF.

This chain joins TRBV10-3 and TRBJ2-2; TRBD1 is a possible D gene (5 bases). From germline, CDR1 is ENHRY and CDR2 SYGVKD. This CDR3 is built from 13 residues. The germline V and J ends were trimmed by 10 bases and 5 bases, with 14 bases remaining between them. The CDR3 protein is CASLLTATGELFF. The CDR3 nucleotides read TGTGCCAGCCTTTTGACAGCTACCGGGGAGCTGTTTTTT.

This rearrangement joins TRBV11-3 to TRBJ2-7, with 7 bases that match TRBD1. The germline CDR1 and CDR2 sequences are SGHNT and YENEEA. Losses at the gene ends were 5 bases for V and 2 bases for J; bases not matched to a gene: 6. The CDR3 covers 14 residues. The CDR3 loop is CASSLGQAPYEQYF. The DNA of the CDR3 is TGTGCCAGCAGCCTCGGACAGGCCCCCTACGAGCAGTACTTC.

The genes are TRBV10-2 and TRBJ2-2, with D maybe TRBD2 (6 bases). CDR1 is WSHSY and CDR2 is SAAADI in the germline V gene. V lost 9 bases, J lost 9 bases, and 14 bases lay in between. The CDR3 length is 12 residues. The CDR3 reads CASSGEVWELFF. The CDR3 DNA is TGCGCCAGTTCGGGGGAAGTCTGGGAGCTGTTTTTT.

The chain recombines TRBV30 with TRBJ1-1; no firm D call. In germline, CDR1 is GTSNPN, CDR2 SVGIG (reference sequence). V lost 4 bases to trimming and J lost 5 bases, with 14 bases between them. CDR3 length equals 13 residues. The CDR3 DNA follows: TGTGCCTGGAAGGGCATTACGGGGACTGAAGCTTTCTTT. It translates to CAWKGITGTEAFF.

This chain uses TRBV6-1 with TRBJ1-1; D uncertain. Germline CDR1 MNHNS, CDR2 SASEGT. Trimming took off 4 bases at V and 4 bases at J, with 10 bases between the two ends. The CDR3 sequence is 13 residues long. CDR3 DNA sequence: TGTGCCAGCAGTGTGGAGGGTGGCACTGAAGCTTTCTTT. It encodes CASSVEGGTEAFF.

The CDR3 DNA follows: TGCAGCGTAATCACCCGCGGTGAGCAGTTCTTC. This gives the protein CSVITRGEQFF. The chain carries TRBV29-1 and TRBJ2-1; D not certain. The CDR3 extends over 11 amino acids. Germline V gene lookup returns CDR1 SQVTM and CDR2 ANQGSEA. Trimming pared 6 bases from V and 9 bases from J, leaving 12 bases between.

The rearrangement links TRBV2 to TRBJ2-7; tentatively, D is TRBD1 (6 bases). From germline, CDR1 is SNHLY and CDR2 FYNNEI. The CDR3 length is 12 residues. With 5 bases removed from V and 4 bases from J, the gap between germline ends came to 9 bases. CDR3 sequence: CASSYREYEQYF. Here the CDR3 DNA reads TGTGCCAGCAGTTACAGGGAGTACGAGCAGTACTTC.

The chain uses TRBV7-9 and TRBJ1-5, with D tentatively TRBD1 (6 bases). Trimming took off 5 bases at V and 7 bases at J, with 12 bases between the two ends. The germline V gene has CDR1 SEHNR and CDR2 FQNEAQ (reference sequence). This CDR3 is 13 amino acids long. This chain's CDR3 is CASSRGTRQPQHF. The CDR3 DNA reads TGTGCCAGCAGCAGGGGGACCCGGCAGCCCCAGCATTTT. Full variable domain (missing parts from reference TRBV7-9 and TRBJ1-5): DTGVSQNPRHKITKRGQNVTFRCDPISEHNRLYWYRQTLGQGPEFLTYFQNEAQLEKSRLLSDRFSAERPKGSFSTLEIQRTEQGDSAMYLCASSRGTRQPQHFGDGTRLSIL.

The V and J genes are TRBV27 and TRBJ1-1, with TRBD1 identical over 9 bases. The germline V gene encodes CDR1 MNHEY and CDR2 SMNVEV (reference sequence). V gave up 5 bases and J gave up 8 bases; unmatched junction bases: 21. This CDR3 spans 18 amino acids. DNA for the CDR3: TGTGCCAGCAGTCTGGGACAGGGTAAATTCTTGGCCCGACAGGAAGCTTTCTTT. Its protein is CASSLGQGKFLARQEAFF.

This sequence joins TRBV7-2 and TRBJ2-1, with D maybe TRBD2 (6 bases). Per the germline V gene, CDR1 is SGHTA and CDR2 is FQGNSA. The CDR3 is 15 amino acids. V dropped 1 base and J dropped 0 bases, with 7 bases sitting between them. CDR3 loop: CASSLDGSSYNEQFF. CDR3 DNA sequence: TGTGCCAGCAGCTTAGACGGGAGCTCCTACAATGAGCAGTTCTTC.

The rearrangement uses TRBV27 and TRBJ1-3; 10 bases are a match to TRBD1. Germline V gives CDR1 MNHEY, CDR2 SMNVEV (reference sequence). The junction had 5 bases not matched to a gene; V was cut back by 6 bases and J by 0 bases. The CDR3 spans 16 residues. The CDR3 spells CASRARTGGSGNTIYF. CDR3 nucleotide sequence: TGTGCCAGCAGGGCTAGGACAGGGGGCTCTGGAAACACCATATATTTT.

V gene TRBV18 combines with J gene TRBJ2-5, with 9 bases lining up with TRBD1. The CDR3 sequence is 15 residues long. CDR1 is KGHSH, CDR2 LQKENI, per germline. J gave up 1 base and V 3 bases, and 3 bases lay outside the gene matches. Written as DNA, the CDR3 is TGTGCCAGCTCACCGGGACAGGGCTTCCAAGAGACCCAGTACTTC. Translated: CASSPGQGFQETQYF.

The chain couples TRBV11-2 to TRBJ2-7; maybe TRBD1 (7 bases). Germline V gene data show CDR1 as SGHAT and CDR2 as FQNNGV. V was shortened by 4 bases and J by 2 bases, with 15 bases between the two germline ends. The CDR3 length is 15 residues. CDR3 DNA sequence: TGTGCCAGCAGCTCCTTAGGAGGGGGCCCCTACGAGCAGTACTTC. Translating gives CASSSLGGGPYEQYF.

The chain carries TRBV29-1 and TRBJ1-2, with D maybe TRBD1 (5 bases). V was clipped by 5 bases and J by 8 bases, with 15 bases between them. CDR3 size: 12 residues. The germline CDR1 and CDR2 sequences are SQVTM and ANQGSEA. CDR3 DNA sequence: TGCAGCGTTACAGTAGCCGCAGGGGGCTACACCTTC. Protein sequence: CSVTVAAGGYTF.

DNA of the CDR3: TGTGCCAGCATTGAGCGGGAGGCTGGCAATGAGCAGTTCTTC. It specifies CASIEREAGNEQFF. The chain combines TRBV2 with TRBJ2-1, with 9 bases that match TRBD2. Per the germline V gene, CDR1 is SNHLY and CDR2 is FYNNEI. V shed 7 bases, J shed 6 bases, and the junction held 7 bases outside the gene matches. This CDR3 is built from 14 residues.

The chain links TRBV29-1 to TRBJ2-3; D unclear. The CDR3 consists of 14 residues. Germline CDR1 reads SQVTM; CDR2 reads ANQGSEA. The V gene lost 4 bases and the J gene lost 2 bases, with 13 bases spanning the gap. CDR3 residues: CSVVGWADTDTQYF. The DNA for the CDR3 is TGCAGCGTTGTCGGATGGGCAGACACAGATACGCAGTATTTT.

The chain is built from TRBV4-2 and TRBJ2-7, with TRBD2 matching over 11 bases. The CDR3 covers 19 residues. The V and J ends lost 0 bases and 2 bases, in that order; junction bases with no gene match: 12. The germline CDR1 and CDR2 sequences are LGHNA and YNFKEQ. CDR3 nucleotide sequence: TGTGCCAGCAGCCAAGATCAGGCTAGCGGGGGGCCAAGGACCTACGAGCAGTACTTC. This sequence encodes CASSQDQASGGPRTYEQYF.

The CDR3 DNA reads as TGTGCCACCAGGAGGGCCTCGGGACAGATCTATGGCTACACCTTC. Translating it yields CATRRASGQIYGYTF. The rearrangement links TRBV19 to TRBJ1-2, with 7 bases matching TRBD1. CDR1 and CDR2 from the germline V gene are LNHDA and SQIVND (reference sequence). The CDR3 sequence is 15 residues long. J was trimmed by 4 bases and V by 10 bases; bases with no gene match: 15.

The chain employs TRBV5-5 and TRBJ2-2, with TRBD1 matching over 7 bases. This CDR3 is 15 amino acids long. Trimming at V came to 5 bases and at J to 4 bases, leaving 8 bases not matched to a gene. Germline V gene lookup returns CDR1 SGHKS and CDR2 YYEKEE (reference sequence). The CDR3 loop is CASSTRGPGTGELFF. The CDR3 DNA sequence: TGTGCCAGCAGTACAAGGGGGCCCGGCACCGGGGAGCTGTTTTTT.

V usage is TRBV12-5 and J usage is TRBJ2-7; D is perhaps TRBD1 (6 bases). V lost 8 bases, J lost 6 bases, and 14 bases lay in between. This CDR3 region has 12 residues. Germline CDR1 LGHNT, CDR2 FRNRAP. The CDR3 region is CASSHSRGEQYF. The DNA of the CDR3 is TGTGCTAGTTCCCATTCCAGGGGCGAGCAGTACTTC.

V gene TRBV6-6 combines with J gene TRBJ2-7; 14 bases map to TRBD2. The CDR3 consists of 14 residues. Germline V gives CDR1 MNHNY, CDR2 SVGAGI (reference sequence). Trimming removed 2 bases from V and 6 bases from J; junction bases left unmatched: 0. This chain's CDR3 is CASSYGLAGGEQYF. The CDR3 bases are TGTGCCAGCAGTTACGGACTAGCGGGAGGCGAGCAGTACTTC.

The chain couples TRBV11-2 to TRBJ2-1; D gene ambiguous. V was trimmed by 1 base and J by 7 bases, leaving 8 bases between them. Germline V gives CDR1 SGHAT, CDR2 FQNNGV. This CDR3 region has 13 residues. The CDR3 nucleotides are TGTGCCAGCAGCTTAGGAGGAGTGAATGAGCAGTTCTTC. Translated, it gives CASSLGGVNEQFF.

The chain recombines TRBV5-1 with TRBJ1-1; 7 bases match TRBD1. The length of the CDR3 is 18 residues. V shed 2 bases and J 1 base; nucleotides not matched to a gene: 14. Germline CDR1 reads SGHRS; CDR2 reads YFSETQ. The CDR3 DNA follows: TGCGCCAGCAGCTTCAACAGGGGATCGGGGTCCCCGAACACTGAAGCTTTCTTT. This sequence encodes CASSFNRGSGSPNTEAFF.

The rearrangement joins TRBV7-4 to TRBJ2-7; 7 bases match TRBD1. Germline V gene lookup returns CDR1 SGHVT and CDR2 SQSDAQ. This CDR3 region has 15 residues. V lost 3 bases, J lost 3 bases, and 8 bases stayed unmatched. This CDR3 reads CASSFRETGFYEQYF. The CDR3 region has the DNA TGTGCCAGCAGCTTCCGCGAGACAGGGTTCTACGAGCAGTACTTC.